The rows below give T cell receptor beta chains drawn from one sample of a study of post-analysis software for immune sequencing data. MiXCR was run by TCRdb on the PCR reads, yielding one entry per CDR3 protein. The data contain about half a million distinct CDR3 sequences, 40% to 55% of them seen just once; the ten biggest clones take up around 10%. What was sequenced was blood. The receptors shown here come from a girl aged 5 to 17 with multiple sclerosis. Both conserved end residues are part of each CDR3. Fields, in order: D gene, V gene, J gene, clone size, CDR3 DNA, CDR3 protein. The D gene is left open where the match is weak. Size is stated for part of the rows, as once, few or many counts, or as a class when the clone is expanded.

TRBD1	TRBV4-3	TRBJ2-1	few	TGCGCCAGCAGCCTCGGGACAGGAATCTACAATGAGCAGTTCTTC	CASSLGTGIYNEQFF
NA	TRBV20-1	TRBJ1-5	NA	TGCAGTGCTTTGGTGGCCTCGGGTAGCAATCAGCCCCAGCATTTT	CSALVASGSNQPQHF
TRBD2	TRBV7-2	TRBJ2-3	NA	TGTGCCAGCAGCTTAGGGGGACTAGCGGGGATATCTAGCACAGATACGCAGTATTTT	CASSLGGLAGISSTDTQYF
NA	TRBV4-3	TRBJ2-7	few	TGCGCCAGCAGCCCTCGGCGGGACAGTCTTTACGAGCAGTACTTC	CASSPRRDSLYEQYF
TRBD1	TRBV27	TRBJ2-7	few	TGTGCCAGCAGTTCGGACAGGGACTCCTACGAGCAGTACTTC	CASSSDRDSYEQYF
NA	TRBV6-5	TRBJ2-7	few	TGTGCCAGCGCGTCAGAAAGCGGAGTGGGAGCTTACGAGCAGTACTTC	CASASESGVGAYEQYF
NA	TRBV7-9	TRBJ1-2	NA	TGTGCCAGCAGCTTAGGCAGAGAAGGCTACACCTTC	CASSLGREGYTF
NA	TRBV5-5	TRBJ1-1	NA	TGTGCCAGCAGCTCCTGGGCAGGGATGAACACTGAAGCTTTCTTT	CASSSWAGMNTEAFF
NA	TRBV28	TRBJ2-5	NA	TGTGCCAGCAGGTTAGCGAGGAGAGAGACCCAGTACTTC	CASRLARRETQYF
NA	TRBV18	TRBJ2-6	NA	TGTGCCAGCTCACCCCAGGGCGAATACTCTGGGGCCAACGTCCTGACTTTC	CASSPQGEYSGANVLTF
NA	TRBV7-6	TRBJ1-1	NA	TGTGCCAGCAGCTTAGGCCCGGGCGAAGGCGCTGAAGCTTTCTTT	CASSLGPGEGAEAFF